A selection of T cell receptor beta chains follows, all from one sample in a study of T cell responses to AZD1222 COVID-19 vaccine. Generated by immunoSEQ multiplex PCR, the TCRdb table keeps only in-frame clones and is missing some. The sample consists of approximately 99,000 clones, 91% of them appearing once. The sequenced sample was peripheral blood, obtained 28 days after the second AZD1222 dose. These TCRs come from an adult who received the AZD1222 COVID-19 vaccine. Both conserved end residues are part of each CDR3. A D gene is named only where the DNA matches it firmly. Some rows have no size entry. The others give once, few or many, or a class for an expanded clone.

size | J | D | V | CDR3 | DNA
- | TRBJ2-5 | - | TRBV10-3 | CAISESGGPQETQYF | TGTGCCATCAGTGAGTCCGGGGGACCGCAAGAGACCCAGTACTTC
- | TRBJ1-5 | - | TRBV28 | CASSRGGGVNQPQHF | TGTGCCAGCAGTCGGGGCGGGGGGGTCAATCAGCCCCAGCATTTT
- | TRBJ1-1 | - | TRBV4-1 | CASSHSRGNTEAFF | TGCGCCAGCAGCCATTCCCGGGGAAACACTGAAGCTTTCTTT
- | TRBJ1-5 | TRBD1 | TRBV28 | CASSPGTADNQPQHF | TGTGCCAGCAGCCCCGGGACAGCGGACAATCAGCCCCAGCATTTT
- | TRBJ1-6 | - | TRBV27 | CASSFGDYNSPLHF | TGTGCCAGCAGTTTTGGGGACTATAATTCACCCCTCCACTTT
- | TRBJ2-7 | TRBD2 | TRBV11-2 | CASSALGGTYEQYF | TGTGCCAGCAGCGCCCTCGGGGGGACCTACGAGCAGTACTTC
- | TRBJ1-5 | TRBD1 | TRBV2 | CASSEGGQGQPQHF | TGTGCCAGCAGTGAAGGGGGACAGGGTCAGCCCCAGCATTTT
- | TRBJ2-1 | TRBD2 | TRBV27 | CASSHTAREGRGEQFF | TGTGCCAGCAGTCACACAGCGCGGGAGGGCCGTGGTGAGCAGTTCTTC
few | TRBJ2-1 | TRBD2 | TRBV6-4 | CASSDSTSGSNEQFF | TGTGCCAGCAGTGACTCGACTAGCGGGAGCAATGAGCAGTTCTTC
- | TRBJ1-2 | - | TRBV2 | CASMGAGKGYTF | TGTGCCAGCATGGGGGCAGGAAAAGGCTACACCTTC
- | TRBJ2-1 | - | TRBV6-5 | CASSYSRRNEQFF | TGTGCCAGCAGTTACTCGAGGCGCAATGAGCAGTTCTTC
- | TRBJ1-5 | TRBD1 | TRBV27 | CASSINRGGMEPQHF | TGTGCCAGCAGTATCAACAGGGGGGGAATGGAGCCCCAGCATTTT
- | TRBJ2-1 | TRBD2 | TRBV30 | CAWLASGIRGEQFF | TGTGCCTGGTTGGCTAGCGGGATTAGGGGTGAGCAGTTCTTC
- | TRBJ2-6 | - | TRBV27 | CASSLEPPTRAARSGANVLTF | TGTGCCAGCAGTTTGGAACCCCCTACAAGGGCAGCTCGGTCTGGGGCCAACGTCCTGACTTTC
- | TRBJ1-1 | - | TRBV11-2 | CASTPWAGNTEAFF | TGTGCCAGCACCCCCTGGGCTGGGAACACTGAAGCTTTCTTT
few | TRBJ1-5 | - | TRBV6-5 | CASSYGTSPNQPQHF | TGTGCCAGCAGTTACGGAACAAGTCCCAATCAGCCCCAGCATTTT
- | TRBJ1-2 | - | TRBV4-3 | CASSQDTGQVSSYTF | TGCGCCAGCAGCCAAGATACGGGGCAGGTTTCAAGCTACACCTTC
once | TRBJ1-1 | - | TRBV7-9 | CASSFGDTEAFF | TGTGCCAGCAGCTTTGGGGACACTGAAGCTTTCTTT
- | TRBJ2-5 | - | TRBV11-2 | CASSTGLNQETQYF | TGTGCCAGCAGCACTGGACTAAACCAAGAGACCCAGTACTTC
- | TRBJ1-5 | - | TRBV7-9 | CASSLSWQNQPQHF | TGTGCCAGCAGCTTATCTTGGCAAAATCAGCCCCAGCATTTT
once | TRBJ2-1 | - | TRBV4-1 | CASSPYSSASSYNEQFF | TGCGCCAGCAGCCCCTACTCGAGCGCTAGCTCCTACAATGAGCAGTTCTTC
- | TRBJ1-3 | TRBD1 | TRBV7-2 | CASSLWTGENTIYF | TGTGCCAGCAGCTTATGGACAGGGGAAAACACCATATATTTT